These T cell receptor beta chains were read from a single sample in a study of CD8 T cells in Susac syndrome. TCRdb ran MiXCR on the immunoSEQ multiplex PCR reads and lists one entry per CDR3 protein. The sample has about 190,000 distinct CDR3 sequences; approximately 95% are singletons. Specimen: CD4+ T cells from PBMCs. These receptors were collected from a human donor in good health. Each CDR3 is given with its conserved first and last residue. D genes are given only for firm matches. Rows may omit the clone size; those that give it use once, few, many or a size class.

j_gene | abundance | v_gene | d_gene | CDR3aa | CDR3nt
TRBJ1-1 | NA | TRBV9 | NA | CASSHDWGTEAFF | TGTGCCAGCAGTCACGACTGGGGCACTGAAGCTTTCTTT
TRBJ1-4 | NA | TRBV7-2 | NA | CATRRTVATNEKLFF | TGTGCCACTAGGAGGACAGTTGCAACTAATGAAAAACTGTTTTTT
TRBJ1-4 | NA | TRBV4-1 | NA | CASKYTLGEKLFF | TGCGCCAGCAAGTACACGCTGGGTGAAAAACTGTTTTTT
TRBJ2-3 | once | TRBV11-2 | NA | CASSWTGRGEGTQYF | TGTGCCAGCAGCTGGACGGGACGGGGAGAGGGTACGCAGTATTTT
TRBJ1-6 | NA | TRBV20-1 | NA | CSASDSSYNSPLHF | TGCAGTGCTAGTGACAGCTCCTATAATTCACCCCTCCACTTT
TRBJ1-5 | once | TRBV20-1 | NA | CSAPRGDRGQPQHF | TGCAGTGCTCCAAGGGGGGACCGGGGCCAGCCCCAGCATTTT
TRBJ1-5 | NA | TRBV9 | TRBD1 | CASSGTGAQDQPQHF | TGTGCCAGCAGCGGAACAGGGGCGCAGGATCAGCCCCAGCATTTT
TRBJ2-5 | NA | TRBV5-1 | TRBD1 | CATSLTGDQETQYF | TGCGCCACCTCCCTGACAGGGGACCAAGAGACCCAGTACTTC
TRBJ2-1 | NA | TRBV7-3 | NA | CASSLMPDASNEQFF | TGTGCCAGCAGCTTAATGCCCGATGCCTCGAATGAGCAGTTCTTC
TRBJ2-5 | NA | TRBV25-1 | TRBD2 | CASEASGGGIEYF | TGTGCCAGCGAGGCTAGCGGGGGGGGGATCGAGTACTTC
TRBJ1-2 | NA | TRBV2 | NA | CASSSGGYHGYTF | TGTGCCAGCAGTAGCGGAGGCTATCATGGCTACACCTTC
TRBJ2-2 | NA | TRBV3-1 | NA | CASSQVGGLGELFF | TGTGCCAGCAGCCAAGTCGGGGGGCTCGGGGAGCTGTTTTTT
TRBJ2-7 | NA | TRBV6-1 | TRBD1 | CASSSGGYEQYF | TGTGCCAGCAGTTCAGGGGGTTACGAGCAGTACTTC
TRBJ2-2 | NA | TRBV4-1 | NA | CASSRGEGISTGELFF | TGCGCCAGCAGCCGGGGAGAAGGGATCAGCACCGGGGAGCTGTTTTTT
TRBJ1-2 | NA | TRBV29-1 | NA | CSVGDPLVGYTF | TGCAGCGTTGGGGACCCTTTGGTTGGCTACACCTTC
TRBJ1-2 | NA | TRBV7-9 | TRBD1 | CASSFRGTDYGYTF | TGTGCCAGCAGCTTCCGAGGGACAGACTATGGCTACACCTTC
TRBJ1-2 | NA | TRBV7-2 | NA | CASSLGPSYGYTF | TGTGCCAGCAGCTTAGGCCCCTCCTATGGCTACACCTTC
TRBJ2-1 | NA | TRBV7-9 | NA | CASSSLAGGPKDEQFF | TGTGCCAGCAGCTCATTAGCAGGGGGGCCTAAGGATGAGCAGTTCTTC
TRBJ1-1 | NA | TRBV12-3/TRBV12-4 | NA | CASDVGAGKGTEAFF | TGTGCCAGCGACGTAGGAGCAGGGAAGGGCACTGAAGCTTTCTTT
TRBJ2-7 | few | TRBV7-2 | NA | CASSFSYEQYF | TGTGCCAGCAGCTTCTCCTACGAGCAGTACTTC
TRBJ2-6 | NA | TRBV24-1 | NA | CATSPGAGANVLTF | TGTGCCACCAGCCCAGGGGCTGGGGCCAACGTCCTGACTTTC
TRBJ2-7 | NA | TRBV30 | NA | CAWRGTSGEQYF | TGTGCCTGGAGGGGTACGTCAGGCGAGCAGTACTTC
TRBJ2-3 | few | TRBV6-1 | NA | CASSEAVRGNTDTQYF | TGTGCCAGCAGTGAAGCGGTCCGTGGTAACACAGATACGCAGTATTTT
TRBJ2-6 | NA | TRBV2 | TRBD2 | CASSKLAGGPGANVLTF | TGTGCCAGCAGCAAACTAGCGGGGGGGCCTGGGGCCAACGTCCTGACTTTC
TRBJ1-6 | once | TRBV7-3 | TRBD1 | CASSLQGGINSPLHF | TGTGCCAGCAGCTTACAGGGGGGGATAAATTCACCCCTCCACTTT
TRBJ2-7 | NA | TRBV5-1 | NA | CASSPEPQSYEQYF | TGCGCCAGCAGCCCCGAACCACAATCCTACGAGCAGTACTTC
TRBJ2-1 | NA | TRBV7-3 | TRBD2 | CASSLEAGVYNEQFF | TGTGCCAGCAGCTTAGAAGCGGGGGTATACAATGAGCAGTTCTTC
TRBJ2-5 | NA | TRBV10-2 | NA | CASSGKETQYF | TGCGCCAGCAGTGGGAAGGAGACCCAGTACTTC
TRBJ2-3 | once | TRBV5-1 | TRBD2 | CASSSRGASTDTQYF | TGCGCCAGCAGTTCGCGGGGGGCCTCCACAGATACGCAGTATTTT
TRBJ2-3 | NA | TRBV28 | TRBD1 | CASSRIMGDYNGTGGWPDTQYF | TGTGCCAGCAGCCGTATTATGGGGGATTACAACGGGACAGGGGGCTGGCCAGATACGCAGTATTTT
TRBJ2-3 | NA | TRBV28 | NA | CASATRPDTQYF | TGTGCCAGCGCCACGCGTCCAGATACGCAGTATTTT
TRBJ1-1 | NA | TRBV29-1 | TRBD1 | CSAGTGGDTEAFF | TGCAGCGCCGGGACAGGGGGGGACACTGAAGCTTTCTTT
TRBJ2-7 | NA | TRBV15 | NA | CATSSRGDSYEQYF | TGTGCCACCAGCTCTAGGGGGGACTCCTACGAGCAGTACTTC
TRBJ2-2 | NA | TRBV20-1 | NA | CSARGVRGYTGELFF | TGCAGTGCTAGAGGTGTCAGGGGATACACCGGGGAGCTGTTTTTT
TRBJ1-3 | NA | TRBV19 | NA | CASIEGAISGNTIYF | TGTGCCAGTATTGAAGGAGCGATCTCTGGAAACACCATATATTTT
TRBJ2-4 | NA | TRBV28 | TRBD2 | CASKRGDQNIQYF | TGTGCCAGCAAACGGGGGGACCAAAACATTCAGTACTTC
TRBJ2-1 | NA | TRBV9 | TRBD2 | CASSARDYSYNEQFF | TGTGCCAGCAGCGCCAGGGACTACTCCTACAATGAGCAGTTCTTC
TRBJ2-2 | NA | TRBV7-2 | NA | CASSLVGTSNTGELFF | TGTGCCAGCAGCTTAGTCGGCACTAGTAACACCGGGGAGCTGTTTTTT
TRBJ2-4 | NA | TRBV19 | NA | CATRGDTVVKNIQYF | TGTGCCACCCGGGGGGACACCGTCGTCAAAAACATTCAGTACTTC
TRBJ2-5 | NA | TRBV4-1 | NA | CASSQTEGKETQYF | TGCGCCAGCAGCCAAACGGAGGGCAAGGAGACCCAGTACTTC
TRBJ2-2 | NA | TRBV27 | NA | CASSLPPGNTGELFF | TGTGCCAGCAGTTTACCTCCGGGTAACACCGGGGAGCTGTTTTTT
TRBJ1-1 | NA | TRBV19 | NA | CASSRTVGTEAFF | TGTGCCAGTAGTAGAACAGTCGGCACTGAAGCTTTCTTT
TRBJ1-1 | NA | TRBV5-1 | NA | CASSLGRGGNTEAFF | TGCGCCAGCAGCTTGGGTAGAGGTGGGAACACTGAAGCTTTCTTT
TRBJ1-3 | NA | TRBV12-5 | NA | CASGLVQASSGNTIYF | TGTGCTAGTGGTTTGGTGCAGGCCAGCTCTGGAAACACCATATATTTT
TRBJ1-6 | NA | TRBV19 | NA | CASRSNNSPLHF | TGTGCCAGTAGAAGTAATAATTCACCCCTCCACTTT
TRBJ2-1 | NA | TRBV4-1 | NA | CASSQKPMSEQFF | TGCGCCAGCAGCCAAAAGCCCATGAGTGAGCAGTTCTTC
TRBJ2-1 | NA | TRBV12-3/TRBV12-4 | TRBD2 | CASSLVASGGLRNEQFF | TGTGCCAGCAGTTTAGTGGCTAGCGGGGGGCTACGCAATGAGCAGTTCTTC
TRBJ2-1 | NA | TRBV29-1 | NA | CSVLAREIYNEQFF | TGCAGCGTCCTAGCGAGGGAGATCTACAATGAGCAGTTCTTC
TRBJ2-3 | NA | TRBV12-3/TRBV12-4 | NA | CASSTGRGGTDAQYF | TGTGCCAGCAGTACAGGGAGAGGAGGCACAGATGCGCAGTATTTT
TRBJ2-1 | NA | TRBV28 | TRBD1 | CASRLKTGGSYNEQFF | TGTGCCAGCAGGTTAAAAACAGGGGGCTCCTACAATGAGCAGTTCTTC
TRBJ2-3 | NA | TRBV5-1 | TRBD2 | CASSVTSRSTDTQYF | TGCGCCAGCAGCGTGACTAGCCGTAGCACAGATACGCAGTATTTT